This entry lists 6 T cell receptor beta chains sequenced from one sample in a study of T cells in Graves' hyperthyroidism and ophthalmopathy. Researchers took RNA transcripts and amplified the TCR beta CDR3 regions from them. The HTBI primer set was used in a first-round RT-PCR of the TCR CDR3. TCRdb re-analysed the multiplex PCR reads in MiXCR, keeping a single row per CDR3 protein. In the table there are 350,000 or so distinct CDR3 sequences, approximately 18% of which are singletons. The sequencing input was blood. These receptors all stem from a woman aged 40-49 years with Graves' ophthalmopathy.

This clonotype was seen many times. This sequence joins TRBV28 and TRBJ2-7; 12 positions agree with TRBD1. Per germline, CDR1 MDHEN and CDR2 SYDVKM. The V gene end was trimmed by 3 bases and the J gene end by 2 bases; junction bases not matched to a gene: 2. The CDR3 consists of 15 residues. In nucleotides, the CDR3 is TGTGCCAGCAGTTTGGGACAGGGGGCCGCCTACGAGCAGTACTTC. It translates to CASSLGQGAAYEQYF.

This clonotype was detected only a few times. The chain carries TRBV14 and TRBJ2-5, with 10 bases lining up with TRBD2. Looked up from germline, CDR1 is SGHDN and CDR2 is FVKESK. This CDR3 region has 15 residues. Trimming took 0 bases from V and 4 from J; bases not matched to a gene: 2. The CDR3 bases are TGTGCCAGCAGCCAAGAACTAGCGGGGATAGAGACCCAGTACTTC. Encoded protein: CASSQELAGIETQYF.

This clonotype was counted ten times or more. The chain couples TRBV28 to TRBJ1-2; 9 bases align to TRBD1. Trimming at V came to 2 bases and at J to 4 bases, leaving 8 bases not matched to a gene. Germline CDR1 and CDR2: MDHEN and SYDVKM. CDR3 size: 16 residues. The CDR3 DNA reads TGTGCCAGCAGTTTAGGACAGGGGTCAGCGGGCTATGGCTACACCTTC. This gives the protein CASSLGQGSAGYGYTF.

This clonotype occurred many times. The chain employs TRBV2 and TRBJ1-5, with a possible D match to TRBD1 (5 bases). Trimming left V 7 bases short and J 9 bases short, with 13 bases between. CDR3 length equals 12 residues. Germline lookup yields CDR1 SNHLY and CDR2 FYNNEI. The CDR3 DNA follows: TGTGCCAGCATGCGGGGGGGAGGGCCCCAGCATTTT. Its protein is CASMRGGGPQHF.

There are many counts of this clonotype. The chain carries TRBV6-5 and TRBJ2-7; no definite D call. The CDR3 has 16 residues. V lost 5 bases and J 0 bases, leaving 17 bases between the germline ends. Germline CDR1 MNHEY, CDR2 SVGAGI. CDR3 nucleotide sequence: TGTGCCAGCAGTCGACTCCCAGGCGTATACTCCTACGAGCAGTACTTC. This sequence encodes CASSRLPGVYSYEQYF.

Many counts were recorded for this clonotype. The genes are TRBV30 and TRBJ2-5; D ambiguous. This CDR3 has 15 amino acids. Germline assignment: CDR1 GTSNPN and CDR2 SVGIG (reference sequence). Trimming pared 2 bases from V and 4 bases from J, leaving 17 bases between. CDR3 in amino acids: CAWSKRPPGRETQYF. CDR3 bases: TGTGCCTGGAGTAAACGACCTCCGGGCAGAGAGACCCAGTACTTC.